The 6 T cell receptor beta chains below were found in one sample sequenced in a study of shared clonotypes between healthy human individuals. Clones were read by immunoSEQ multiplex PCR, and TCRdb kept only the in-frame ones, dropping some. The sample lists over a million clones, over 95% occurring once. The sample comprised naive CD4+ T cells sorted from blood. Described subset: CD45RA+ positively selected. Source of these receptors: a man aged 30 to 39 in good health.

J is TRBJ2-2 and V is TRBV11-2; 7 nucleotides match TRBD1. There are 16 residues in the CDR3. With 2 bases clipped from V and 4 bases from J, the junction kept 7 bases outside the gene matches. Germline loops: CDR1 SGHAT, CDR2 FQNNGV. CDR3 nucleotide sequence: TGTGCCAGCAGCTTACCCAGGGGGTCATTCACCGGGGAGCTGTTTTTT. Its protein is CASSLPRGSFTGELFF.

On this clone: This CDR3 is also generated by other DNA sequences in the sample. The J gene is TRBJ1-1, the V gene TRBV7-9, with D possibly being TRBD1 (5 bases). CDR3 length: 13 amino acids. V was shortened by 4 bases and J by 3 bases, with 9 bases between the two germline ends. Germline assignment: CDR1 SEHNR and CDR2 FQNEAQ (reference sequence). The CDR3 coding sequence is TGTGCCAGCAGCTCTCAGGGAGACACTGAAGCTTTCTTT. Its protein is CASSSQGDTEAFF.

About this clone: The same CDR3 is also encoded by other DNA sequences in this sample. This rearrangement joins TRBV9 to TRBJ2-6; D remains ambiguous. The CDR3 is made up of 15 amino acids. Trimming shortened V by 0 bases and J by 4 bases, and 8 bases separated the two germline ends. Germline values: CDR1 SGDLS, CDR2 YYNGEE. CDR3 protein: CASSVVGSGANVLTF. The CDR3 DNA follows: TGTGCCAGCAGCGTAGTGGGTTCAGGGGCCAACGTCCTGACTTTC.

The gene calls are TRBV11-3 and TRBJ2-3; D remains ambiguous. Germline V CDR1 and CDR2: SGHNT, YENEEA. V was trimmed by 5 bases and J by 4 bases, leaving 7 bases between them. CDR3 length: 12 residues. In DNA form, the CDR3 reads TGTGCCAGCAGCCGCGCCTCAGATACGCAGTATTTT. Protein product: CASSRASDTQYF.

This chain links TRBV28 with TRBJ1-5, with 12 positions matching TRBD1. Germline V gives CDR1 MDHEN, CDR2 SYDVKM. CDR3 length: 18 amino acids. V dropped 3 bases and J dropped 6; count of bases not matched to a gene: 12. CDR3 protein: CASSLRGTGGARLQPQHF. Written as DNA, the CDR3 is TGTGCCAGCAGTTTGAGAGGGACAGGGGGCGCGCGGCTTCAGCCCCAGCATTTT.

The chain links TRBV5-8 to TRBJ2-3, with a possible D match to TRBD2 (5 bases). The germline V and J ends were trimmed by 1 base and 3 bases, with 9 bases remaining between them. Germline CDR1 is SGHTS and CDR2 is YDEGEE. This CDR3 region has 14 residues. CDR3 in DNA: TGTGCCAGCAGCTTGAAGCCGGGGACAGATACGCAGTATTTT. Encoded protein: CASSLKPGTDTQYF.